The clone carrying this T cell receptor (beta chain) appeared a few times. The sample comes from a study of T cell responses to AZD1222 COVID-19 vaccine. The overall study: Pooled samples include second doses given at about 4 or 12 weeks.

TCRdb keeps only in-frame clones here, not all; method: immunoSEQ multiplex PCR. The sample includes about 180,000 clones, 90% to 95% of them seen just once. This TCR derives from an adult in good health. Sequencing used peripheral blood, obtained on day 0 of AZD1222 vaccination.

CDR3 amino acids: CASSYRQFDTEAFF. In DNA, the CDR3 is TGTGCCAGCAGTTACCGCCAGTTCGACACTGAAGCTTTCTTT. The rearrangement uses TRBV6-5 and TRBJ1-1; D is unresolved. V dropped 2 bases and J dropped 3 bases, with 10 bases sitting between them. The CDR3 spans 14 residues. CDR1 and CDR2 from the germline V gene are MNHEY and SVGAGI.